This TCR beta chain was recovered during a study of regulatory T cells in long-lasting Graves disease. Study observations and caveats: Comparison showed that persistent patients shared more public clonotypes (under 3,000) than new patients (roughly 1,000).

The germline V and J ends were trimmed by 0 bases and 5 bases, with 13 bases remaining between them. The CDR3 has 15 residues. CDR1 and CDR2 (germline): MNHNS, SASEGT. Described time point: newly diagnosed GD, antithyroid drugs for less than 3 months. Construction of the TCR library relied on RNA isolated from PBMCs. Library construction for TCR beta used iRepertoire HTBI primers and Arm-PCR of CDR3 regions. TCRdb analysed the multiplex PCR reads with MiXCR anew, one entry per CDR3 protein. The sample holds 350,000 to 500,000 distinct CDR3 sequences, approximately 14% seen once. Remarks on this clonotype: No antigen is known for it.

The sample also formed part of further work on T cells in Graves' hyperthyroidism and ophthalmopathy. That work contributes: For Graves' hyperthyroidism to be stable, ophthalmopathy could not progress within 18 months. Researchers ran a first-round RT-PCR on the TCR CDR3 using the HTBI primer set.

The rearrangement links TRBV6-1 to TRBJ2-5; possibly TRBD2 for D (5 bases). The sequence derives from a woman between 45 and 65 years old with Graves disease. The starting material was peripheral blood mononuclear cells (PBMCs), obtained at new diagnosis, from a patient treated with antithyroid drugs. The CDR3: CASSEARDVQETQYF. The CDR3 region has the DNA TGTGCCAGCAGTGAAGCTCGGGATGTTCAGGAGACCCAGTACTTC.